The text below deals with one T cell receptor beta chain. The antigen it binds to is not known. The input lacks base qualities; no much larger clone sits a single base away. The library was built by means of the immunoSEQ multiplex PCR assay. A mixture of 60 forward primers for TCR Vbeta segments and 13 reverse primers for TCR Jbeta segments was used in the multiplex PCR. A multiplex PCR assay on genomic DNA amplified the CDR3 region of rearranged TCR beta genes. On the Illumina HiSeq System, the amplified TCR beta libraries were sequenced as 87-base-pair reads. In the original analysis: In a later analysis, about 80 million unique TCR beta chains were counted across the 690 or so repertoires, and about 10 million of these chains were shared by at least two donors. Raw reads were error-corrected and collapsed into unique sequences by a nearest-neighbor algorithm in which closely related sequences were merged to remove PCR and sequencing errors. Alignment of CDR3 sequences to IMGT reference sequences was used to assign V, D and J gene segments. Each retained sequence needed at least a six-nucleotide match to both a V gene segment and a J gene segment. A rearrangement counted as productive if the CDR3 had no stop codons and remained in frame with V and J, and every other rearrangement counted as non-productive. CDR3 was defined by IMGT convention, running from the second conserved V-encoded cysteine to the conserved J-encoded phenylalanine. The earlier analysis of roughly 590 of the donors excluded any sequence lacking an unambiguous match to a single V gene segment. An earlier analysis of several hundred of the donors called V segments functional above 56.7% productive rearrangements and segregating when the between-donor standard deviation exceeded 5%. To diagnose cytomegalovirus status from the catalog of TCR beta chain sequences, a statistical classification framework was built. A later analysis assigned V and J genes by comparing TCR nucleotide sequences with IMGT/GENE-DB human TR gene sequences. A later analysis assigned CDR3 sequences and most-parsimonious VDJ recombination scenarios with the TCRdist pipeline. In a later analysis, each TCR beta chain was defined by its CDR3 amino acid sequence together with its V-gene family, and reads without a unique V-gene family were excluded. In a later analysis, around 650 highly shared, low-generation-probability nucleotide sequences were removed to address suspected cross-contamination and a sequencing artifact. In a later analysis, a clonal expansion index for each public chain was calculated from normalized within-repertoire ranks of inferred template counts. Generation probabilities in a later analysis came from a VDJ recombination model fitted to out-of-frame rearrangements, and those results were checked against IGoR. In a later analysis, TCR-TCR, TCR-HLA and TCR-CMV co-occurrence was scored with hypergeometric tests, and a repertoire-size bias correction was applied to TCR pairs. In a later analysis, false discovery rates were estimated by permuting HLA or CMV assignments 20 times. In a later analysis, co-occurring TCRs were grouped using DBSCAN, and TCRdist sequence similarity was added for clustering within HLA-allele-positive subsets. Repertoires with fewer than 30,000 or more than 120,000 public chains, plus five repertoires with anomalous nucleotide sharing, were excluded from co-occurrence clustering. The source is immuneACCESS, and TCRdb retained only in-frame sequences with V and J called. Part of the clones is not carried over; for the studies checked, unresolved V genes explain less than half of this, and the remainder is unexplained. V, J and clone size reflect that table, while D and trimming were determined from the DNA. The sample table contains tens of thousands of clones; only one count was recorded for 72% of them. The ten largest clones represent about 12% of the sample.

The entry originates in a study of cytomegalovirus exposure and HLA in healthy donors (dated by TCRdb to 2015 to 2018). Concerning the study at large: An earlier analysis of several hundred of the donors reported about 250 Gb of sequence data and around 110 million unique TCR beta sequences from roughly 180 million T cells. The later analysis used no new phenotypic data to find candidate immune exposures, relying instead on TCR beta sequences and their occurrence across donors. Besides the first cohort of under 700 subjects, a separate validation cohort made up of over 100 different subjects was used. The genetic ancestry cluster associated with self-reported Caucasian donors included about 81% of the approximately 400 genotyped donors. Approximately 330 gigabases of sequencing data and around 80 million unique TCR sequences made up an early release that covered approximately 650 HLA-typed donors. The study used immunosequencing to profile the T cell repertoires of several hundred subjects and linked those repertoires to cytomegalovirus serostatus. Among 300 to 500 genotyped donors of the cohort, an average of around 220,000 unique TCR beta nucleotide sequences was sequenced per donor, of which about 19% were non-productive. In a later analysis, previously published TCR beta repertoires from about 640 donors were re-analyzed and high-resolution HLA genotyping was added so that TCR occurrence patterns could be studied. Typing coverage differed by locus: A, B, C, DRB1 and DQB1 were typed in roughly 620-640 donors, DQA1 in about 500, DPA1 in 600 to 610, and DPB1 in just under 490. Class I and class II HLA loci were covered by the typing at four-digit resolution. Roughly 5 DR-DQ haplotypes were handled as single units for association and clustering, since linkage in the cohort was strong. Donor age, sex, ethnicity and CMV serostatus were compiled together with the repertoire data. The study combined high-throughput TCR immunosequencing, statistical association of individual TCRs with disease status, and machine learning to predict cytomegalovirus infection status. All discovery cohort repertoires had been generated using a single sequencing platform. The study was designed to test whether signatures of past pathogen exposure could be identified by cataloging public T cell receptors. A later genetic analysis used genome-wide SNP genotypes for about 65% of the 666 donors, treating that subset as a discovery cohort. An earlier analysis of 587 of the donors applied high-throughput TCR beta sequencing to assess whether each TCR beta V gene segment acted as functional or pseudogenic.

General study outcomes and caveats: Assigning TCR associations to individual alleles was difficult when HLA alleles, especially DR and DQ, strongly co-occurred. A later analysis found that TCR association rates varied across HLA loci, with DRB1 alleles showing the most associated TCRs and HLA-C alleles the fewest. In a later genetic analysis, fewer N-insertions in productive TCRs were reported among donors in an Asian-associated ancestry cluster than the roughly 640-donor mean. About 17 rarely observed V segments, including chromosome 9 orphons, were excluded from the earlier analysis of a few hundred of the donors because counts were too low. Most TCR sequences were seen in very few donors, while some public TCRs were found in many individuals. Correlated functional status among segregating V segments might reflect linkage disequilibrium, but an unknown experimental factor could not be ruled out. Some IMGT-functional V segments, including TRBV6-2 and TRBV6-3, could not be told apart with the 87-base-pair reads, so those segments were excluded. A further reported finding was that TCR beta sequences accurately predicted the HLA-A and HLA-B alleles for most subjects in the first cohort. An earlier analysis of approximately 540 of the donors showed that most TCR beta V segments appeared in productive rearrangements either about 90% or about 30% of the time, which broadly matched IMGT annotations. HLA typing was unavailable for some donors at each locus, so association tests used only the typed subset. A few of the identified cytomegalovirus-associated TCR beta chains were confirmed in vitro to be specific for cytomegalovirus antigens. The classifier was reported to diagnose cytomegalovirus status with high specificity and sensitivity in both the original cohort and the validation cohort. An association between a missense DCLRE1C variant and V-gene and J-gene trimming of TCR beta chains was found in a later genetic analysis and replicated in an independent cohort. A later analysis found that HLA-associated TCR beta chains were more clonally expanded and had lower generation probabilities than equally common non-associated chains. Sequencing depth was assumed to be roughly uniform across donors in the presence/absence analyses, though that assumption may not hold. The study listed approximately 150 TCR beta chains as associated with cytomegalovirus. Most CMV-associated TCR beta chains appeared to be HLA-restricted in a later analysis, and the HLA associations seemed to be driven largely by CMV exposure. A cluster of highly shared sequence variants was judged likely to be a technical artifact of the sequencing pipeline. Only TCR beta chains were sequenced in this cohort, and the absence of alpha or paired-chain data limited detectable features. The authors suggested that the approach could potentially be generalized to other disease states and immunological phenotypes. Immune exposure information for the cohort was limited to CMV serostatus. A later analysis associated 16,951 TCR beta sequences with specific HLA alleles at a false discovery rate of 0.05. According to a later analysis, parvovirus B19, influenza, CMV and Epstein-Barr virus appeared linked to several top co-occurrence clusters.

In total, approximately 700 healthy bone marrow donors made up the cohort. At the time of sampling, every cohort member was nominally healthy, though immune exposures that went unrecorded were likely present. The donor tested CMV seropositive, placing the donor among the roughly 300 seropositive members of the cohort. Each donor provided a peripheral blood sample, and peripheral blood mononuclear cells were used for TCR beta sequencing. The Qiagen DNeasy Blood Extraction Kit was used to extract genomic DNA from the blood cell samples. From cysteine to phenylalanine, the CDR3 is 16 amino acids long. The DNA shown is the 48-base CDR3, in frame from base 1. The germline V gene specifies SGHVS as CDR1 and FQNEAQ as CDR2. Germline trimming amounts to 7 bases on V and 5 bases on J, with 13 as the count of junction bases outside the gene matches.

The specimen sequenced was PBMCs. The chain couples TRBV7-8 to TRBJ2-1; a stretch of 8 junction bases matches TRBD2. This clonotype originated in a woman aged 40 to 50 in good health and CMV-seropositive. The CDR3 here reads CASKPAGDPVNNEQFF. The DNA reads TGTGCCAGCAAACCAGCGGGGGACCCAGTTAACAATGAGCAGTTCTTC.